The subject of this entry is one T cell receptor beta chain. The entry originates in a study of blood T cell repertoires in COVID-19. On the study more broadly: Italy, Spain and the United States were the sources of the convalescent and acute COVID-19 samples. Nucleic acid was either cDNA or gDNA, and it came from T cells, B-cell-depleted T cells, or PBMCs.

The method was immunoSEQ multiplex PCR; TCRdb's version includes in-frame clones alone and lacks a portion of them. The table lists 90,000 to 120,000 clones, 85% to 90% of them singletons. The V end was cut by 5 bases, the J end by 5 bases, with 21 bases between. The CDR3 has 16 amino acids. Germline values: CDR1 LGHDT, CDR2 YNNKEL (reference sequence). The rearrangement uses TRBV3-1 (or the pseudogene TRBV3-2) and TRBJ2-5; a weak D match, TRBD2 (6 bases). The TCR sequence derives from a man aged 45 to 65 with acute or convalescent COVID-19. Sequenced: peripheral blood. The CDR3 DNA follows: TGTGCCAGCAGCTCGATCGTAGGGACTCCCGGGGAGACCCAGTACTTC. Protein sequence: CASSSIVGTPGETQYF.